One and the same sample provided the 20 T cell receptor beta chains below, sequenced in a study of blood T cells in healthy people across ages (dated by TCRdb to the mid-2010s). Preparation of the library involved 5' RACE. The listed sequencing device is Illumina HiSeq 2500. The second PCR ran for about 6 to 12 cycles and used a J-beta primer mix along with a sample-barcoded 5' primer. Using fastp at Q25 and MiXCR, TCRdb reprocessed the public reads and kept productive beta chains. All rows with the same CDR3 protein become a single entry with the most common DNA and genes. Recorded for this sample are some 1,500,000 distinct CDR3 sequences; under 55% of them occurred a single time. The leading ten clones occupy under 5% of the sample. What was sequenced was blood. These receptors were obtained from a woman younger than 30 in good health.

A few counts support this clonotype. V gene TRBV6-2 or TRBV6-3 combines with J gene TRBJ2-7, with TRBD2 identical over 7 bases. CDR3 length: 16 amino acids. Looked up from germline, CDR1 is MNHEY and CDR2 is SVGEGT. V dropped 7 bases and J dropped 3; count of bases not matched to a gene: 15. The CDR3, as DNA: TGTGCCAGCACTTTACGCCCTGAGCGGGGCCGCTACGAGCAGTACTTC. Protein: CASTLRPERGRYEQYF.

The CDR3 is CASSHSGLAGNEQFF. The CDR3 nucleotides read TGTGCCAGCAGCCATAGTGGGCTAGCGGGTAATGAGCAGTTCTTC. The chain carries TRBV7-9 and TRBJ2-1; 8 bases line up with TRBD2. This CDR3 spans 15 amino acids. With 5 bases clipped from V and 7 bases from J, the junction kept 10 bases outside the gene matches. CDR1 is SEHNR and CDR2 is FQNEAQ in the germline V gene (reference sequence).

The sample holds a few counts of this clonotype. The CDR3 protein is CASSQVGLAVTDTQYF. DNA of the CDR3: TGTGCCAGCAGCCAAGTCGGGCTAGCGGTGACAGATACGCAGTATTTT. This sequence joins TRBV4-2 and TRBJ2-3; TRBD2 agrees at 7 bases. Germline lookup yields CDR1 LGHNA and CDR2 YNFKEQ. This CDR3 region has 16 residues. J gave up 3 bases and V 1 base, and 7 bases lay outside the gene matches.

This clonotype showed up just a few times. The chain carries TRBV5-1 and TRBJ1-2; D gene ambiguous. The CDR3 runs 15 residues. Trimming took 3 bases from V and 1 from J, leaving 13 bases between them. Germline V lookup: CDR1 SGHRS, CDR2 YFSETQ. This CDR3 reads CASSSAFGDNYGYTF. The DNA for the CDR3 is TGCGCCAGCAGCTCCGCCTTCGGGGATAACTATGGCTACACCTTC.

The chain carries TRBV7-2 and TRBJ2-4; D not resolved. The DNA matches TRBJ2-7 better at its end, which makes the J call doubtful. Per the germline V gene, CDR1 is SGHTA and CDR2 is FQGNSA. This CDR3 is 13 amino acids long. This chain's CDR3 is CASSLVKAYEQYF. CDR3 in DNA: TGTGCCAGCAGCTTAGTTAAAGCCTACGAGCAGTACTTC.

This clonotype turned up a few times. The rearrangement links TRBV7-2 to TRBJ2-3, with D perhaps matching TRBD1 or TRBD2 (5 bases each). The V and J ends lost 7 bases and 4 bases respectively, with 12 bases between them. The CDR3 consists of 13 residues. Germline loops: CDR1 SGHTA, CDR2 FQGNSA. CDR3 residues: CASTRDQSDTQYF. The CDR3 DNA sequence: TGTGCCAGCACCAGGGACCAATCAGATACGCAGTATTTT.

This clonotype was found many times. The chain is built from TRBV5-1 and TRBJ2-7; 10 bases fit TRBD2. V was pared by 4 bases and J by 3 bases, with 4 bases of the junction left unmatched. In germline, CDR1 is SGHRS, CDR2 YFSETQ. The CDR3 is 14 amino acids. CDR3 nucleotides: TGCGCCAGCAGCATCGGGACTAGCGACTACGAGCAGTACTTC. As protein: CASSIGTSDYEQYF.

The chain uses TRBV5-1 and TRBJ2-1; 7 bases agree with TRBD2. CDR1 SGHRS and CDR2 YFSETQ come from the germline V gene. The CDR3 is 17 residues long. J lost 9 bases, V lost 1 base, and 16 bases had no gene match. The CDR3 DNA reads as TGCGCCAGCAGCTTGTATGGTGCGGCTAGCGGATTTGGTGAGCAGTTCTTC. Its translation is CASSLYGAASGFGEQFF.

This clonotype has only a few counts. V usage is TRBV12-3 or TRBV12-4 and J usage is TRBJ2-5; 8 bases match TRBD1. With V trimmed by 4 bases and J by 5 bases, 6 bases remained unmatched. The CDR3 is made up of 14 amino acids. CDR3 sequence: CASSSSDRVETQYF. The CDR3 DNA is TGTGCCAGCAGTTCGTCGGACAGGGTGGAGACCCAGTACTTC.

The chain has TRBV12-3 or TRBV12-4 and TRBJ2-1; the match to TRBD2 covers 7 bases. V trimming: 6 bases; J trimming: 5 bases; junction bases outside the gene matches: 10. This CDR3 has 15 residues. CDR3 residues: CASSPQGGLNNEQFF. The CDR3 DNA follows: TGTGCCAGCAGCCCCCAGGGAGGGCTTAACAATGAGCAGTTCTTC.

The chain links TRBV20-1 to TRBJ1-1, with no clear D. V was cut by 1 base and J by 1 base, with 13 bases left in between. The CDR3 has 15 amino acids. Germline V lookup: CDR1 DFQATT, CDR2 SNEGSKA (reference sequence). The CDR3 region is CSARGNSGRNTEAFF. The CDR3 coding sequence is TGCAGTGCTAGAGGGAACTCGGGGAGGAACACTGAAGCTTTCTTT.

The CDR3 loop reads CASSPRTGVGLGFEKLFF. The CDR3 bases are TGTGCCAGCAGTCCCCGGACAGGGGTCGGGCTTGGGTTTGAAAAACTGTTTTTT. The chain couples TRBV25-1 to TRBJ1-4, with 9 bases matching TRBD1. Losses at the gene ends were 5 bases for V and 7 bases for J; bases not matched to a gene: 17. Germline lookup yields CDR1 MGHDK and CDR2 SYGVNS. The CDR3 has 18 amino acids. The variable domain in full, with the rest retrieved from reference TRBV25-1 and TRBJ1-4, is EADIYQTPRYLVIGTGKKITLECSQTMGHDKMYWYQQDPGMELHLIHYSYGVNSTEKGDLSSESTVSRIRTEHFPLTLESARPSHTSQYLCASSPRTGVGLGFEKLFFGSGTQLSVL.

The chain carries TRBV7-9 and TRBJ2-2; a possible D gene is TRBD2 (5 bases). This CDR3 region has 16 residues. Per the germline V gene, CDR1 is SEHNR and CDR2 is FQNEAQ (reference sequence). The V gene lost 5 bases and the J gene lost 0 bases, with 13 bases spanning the gap. CDR3 protein: CASSRLWGANTGELFF. The CDR3 bases are TGTGCCAGCAGCCGACTCTGGGGAGCGAACACCGGGGAGCTGTTTTTT. Looking up the rest from reference TRBV7-9 and TRBJ2-2 gives the full variable domain: DTGVSQNPRHKITKRGQNVTFRCDPISEHNRLYWYRQTLGQGPEFLTYFQNEAQLEKSRLLSDRFSAERPKGSFSTLEIQRTEQGDSAMYLCASSRLWGANTGELFFGEGSRLTVL.

J is TRBJ2-7 and V is TRBV3-1, with D hard to call. The V end lost 1 base, the J end lost 2 bases, and 9 bases lay between the germline ends. The V gene's germline CDR1 is LGHDT and CDR2 YNNKEL (reference sequence). This CDR3 is built from 14 residues. The CDR3 spells CASSQVFLPYEQYF. The CDR3, as DNA: TGTGCCAGCAGCCAAGTCTTCCTACCCTACGAGCAGTACTTC.

The chain recombines TRBV9 with TRBJ2-5; D gene ambiguous. V lost 0 bases and J 4 bases, leaving 19 bases between the germline ends. Germline lookup yields CDR1 SGDLS and CDR2 YYNGEE. This CDR3 spans 17 amino acids. The chain's CDR3 is CASSVGSAAGGRETQYF. CDR3 bases: TGTGCCAGCAGCGTAGGGTCTGCGGCAGGTGGTCGAGAGACCCAGTACTTC.

The sample holds a few counts of this clonotype. V and J are TRBV3-1 and TRBJ1-6; weak D call: TRBD1 (5 bases). The CDR3 consists of 15 residues. Germline V CDR1 and CDR2: LGHDT, YNNKEL (reference sequence). V lost 3 bases and J 7 bases, leaving 13 bases between the germline ends. The CDR3 reads CASSHRPEGNSPLHF. The CDR3 region has the DNA TGTGCCAGCAGCCATCGCCCGGAGGGGAATTCACCCCTCCACTTT.

The chain carries TRBV7-2 and TRBJ2-3; 9 bases match TRBD2. Germline assignment: CDR1 SGHTA and CDR2 FQGNSA. The trim removed 3 bases at V and 3 bases at J, leaving 13 bases unmatched. This CDR3 has 18 residues. CDR3 residues: CASSFISGGPSGTDTQYF. CDR3 nucleotide sequence: TGTGCCAGCAGCTTTATTAGCGGGGGCCCTAGCGGGACAGATACGCAGTATTTT.

About this clonotype: The limits of the CDR3 on the DNA are not certain, so only TCRdb's listed CDR3 is given. Here the CDR3 reads CASSSSGKYGYTF. The V and J genes are TRBV12-3 or TRBV12-4 and TRBJ1-2. Counting both end residues, the CDR3 totals 13 amino acids.

This chain connects TRBV3-1 to TRBJ1-2; tentatively, D is TRBD1 (5 bases). V lost 5 bases and J 6 bases, leaving 22 bases between the germline ends. The germline V gene encodes CDR1 LGHDT and CDR2 YNNKEL (reference sequence). This CDR3 region has 16 residues. The CDR3 nucleotides read TGTGCCAGCAGCAGTTCATTAGGGGTCCCGCACCATGGCTACACCTTC. Translated: CASSSSLGVPHHGYTF.

This clonotype was counted a few times. The J gene is TRBJ1-5, the V gene TRBV12-3 or TRBV12-4; no definite D call. This CDR3 region has 15 residues. The germline V and J ends were trimmed by 8 bases and 1 base, with 15 bases remaining between them. CDR3 residues: CASGLLGMSNQPQHF. CDR3 DNA sequence: TGTGCCAGCGGACTCCTGGGGATGAGCAATCAGCCCCAGCATTTT.